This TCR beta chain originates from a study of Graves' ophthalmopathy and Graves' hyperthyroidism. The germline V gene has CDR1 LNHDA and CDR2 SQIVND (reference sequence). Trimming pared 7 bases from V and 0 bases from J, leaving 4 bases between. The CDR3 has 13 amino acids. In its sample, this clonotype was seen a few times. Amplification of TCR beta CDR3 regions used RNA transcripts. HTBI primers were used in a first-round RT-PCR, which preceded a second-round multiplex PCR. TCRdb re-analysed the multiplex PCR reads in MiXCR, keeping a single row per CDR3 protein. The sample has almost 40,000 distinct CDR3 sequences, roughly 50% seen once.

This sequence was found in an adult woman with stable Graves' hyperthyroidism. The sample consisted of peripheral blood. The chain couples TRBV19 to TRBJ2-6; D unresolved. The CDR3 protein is CASIHSGANVLTF. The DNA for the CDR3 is TGTGCCAGTATCCACTCTGGGGCCAACGTCCTGACTTTC.